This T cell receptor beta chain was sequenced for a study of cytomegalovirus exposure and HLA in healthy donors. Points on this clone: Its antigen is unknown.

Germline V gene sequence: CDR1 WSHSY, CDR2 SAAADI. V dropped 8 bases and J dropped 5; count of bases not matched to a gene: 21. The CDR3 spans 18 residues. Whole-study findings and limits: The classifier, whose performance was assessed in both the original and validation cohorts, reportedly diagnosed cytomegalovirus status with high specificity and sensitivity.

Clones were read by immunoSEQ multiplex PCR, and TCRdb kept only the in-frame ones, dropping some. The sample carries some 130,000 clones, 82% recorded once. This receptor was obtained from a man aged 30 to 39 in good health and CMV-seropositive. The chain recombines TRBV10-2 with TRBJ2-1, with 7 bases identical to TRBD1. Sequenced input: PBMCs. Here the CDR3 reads CASAKNPGQPRGDNEQFF. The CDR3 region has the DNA TGCGCCAGCGCAAAGAATCCGGGACAGCCCAGGGGCGACAATGAGCAGTTCTTC.